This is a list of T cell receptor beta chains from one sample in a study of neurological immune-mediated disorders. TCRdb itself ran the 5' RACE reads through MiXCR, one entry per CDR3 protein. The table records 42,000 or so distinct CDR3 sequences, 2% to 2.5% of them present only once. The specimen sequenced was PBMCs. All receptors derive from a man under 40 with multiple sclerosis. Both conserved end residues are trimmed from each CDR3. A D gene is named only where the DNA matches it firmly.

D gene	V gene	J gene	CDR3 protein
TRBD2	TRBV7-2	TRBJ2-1	ASSFPSGAHNEQF
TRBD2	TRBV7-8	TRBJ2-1	ASSLARGGVYNEQF
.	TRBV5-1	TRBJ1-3	ASSLGSGNTIY
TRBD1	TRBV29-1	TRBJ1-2	SSQNRGGNGYT
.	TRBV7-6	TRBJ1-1	ASSLTERNTEAF
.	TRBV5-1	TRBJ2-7	ASSLVGGTEQY
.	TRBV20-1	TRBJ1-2	SAAAYGNYGYT
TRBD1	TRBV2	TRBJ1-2	ASGDPGTAYGYT
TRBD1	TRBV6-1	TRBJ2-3	ASRPTGTHTDTQY
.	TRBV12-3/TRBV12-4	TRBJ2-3	ASSTGAGPDTQY
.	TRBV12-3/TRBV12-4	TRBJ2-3	ASRPTGTDTQY
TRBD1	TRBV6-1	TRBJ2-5	AVRRDRGSETQY
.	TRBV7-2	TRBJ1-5	ASRPPGTSNQPQH
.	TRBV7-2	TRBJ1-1	ASSLSFPGSNTEAF
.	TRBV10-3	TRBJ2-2	AISEFHSGELF
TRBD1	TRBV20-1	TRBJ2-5	SAGTVDTQY
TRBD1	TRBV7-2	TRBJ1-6	ASRRTGQNSPLH
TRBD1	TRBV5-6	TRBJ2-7	ASSPNRGHEQY
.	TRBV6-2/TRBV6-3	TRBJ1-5	ASNWANQPQH
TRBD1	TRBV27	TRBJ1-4	ASSPRTGMEKLF
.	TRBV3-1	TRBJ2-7	ASSRTSSSYEQY
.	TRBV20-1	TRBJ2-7	SARALEDGTYEQY
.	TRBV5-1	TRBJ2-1	ASSHGVISSYNEQF
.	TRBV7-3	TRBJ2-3	ASSLKRTDTQY
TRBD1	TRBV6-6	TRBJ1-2	ASSYLDRESGYT
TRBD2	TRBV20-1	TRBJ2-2	SARDPSGSRTGELF
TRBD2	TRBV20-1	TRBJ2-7	SASGGYRERSYEQY
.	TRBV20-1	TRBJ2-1	SARDSTHSYNEQF
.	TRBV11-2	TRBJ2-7	ASSLGPGRRREQY
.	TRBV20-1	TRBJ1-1	SADEGNTEAF
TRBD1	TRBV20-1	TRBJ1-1	SAFRADRATEAF
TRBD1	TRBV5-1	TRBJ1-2	ASSGRGQGGYGYT
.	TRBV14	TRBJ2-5	ASSQAWETQY
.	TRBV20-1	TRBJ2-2	SGKRGGTNTGELF
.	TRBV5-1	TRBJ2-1	ASSLGVNEQF
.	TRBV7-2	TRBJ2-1	ASSPSPRSYNEQF
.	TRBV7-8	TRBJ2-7	ASSLKSGYPYEQY
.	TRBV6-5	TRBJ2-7	ASSYSGPYEQY
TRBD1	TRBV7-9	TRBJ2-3	ASSPARGQVTDTQY
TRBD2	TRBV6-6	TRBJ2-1	ASSYSGLAHEQF
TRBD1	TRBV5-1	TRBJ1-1	ASSLGTGMNTEAF
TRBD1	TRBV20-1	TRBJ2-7	SAPRQGTAYEQY
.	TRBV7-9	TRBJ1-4	ASSFPPGKAPEKLF
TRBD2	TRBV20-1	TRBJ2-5	SAGAGTSGGRETQY
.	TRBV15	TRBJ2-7	ATSRDQQGEQY
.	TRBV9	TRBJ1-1	ASSSGMNTEAF
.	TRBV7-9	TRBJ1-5	ASSLGQGGYSNQPQH
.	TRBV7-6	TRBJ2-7	ASSLGGGSYEQY
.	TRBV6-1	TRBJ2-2	ASSEYRGVNTGELF
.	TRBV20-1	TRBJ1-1	SARRGGTEAF
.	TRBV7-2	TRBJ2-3	ASSLVLGSTDTQY
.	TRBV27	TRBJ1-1	ASSFLATTEAF
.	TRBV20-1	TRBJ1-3	SARDDGSGLGNTIY
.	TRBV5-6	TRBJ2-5	ASSLGSRGAGETQY
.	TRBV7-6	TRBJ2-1	ASSLVSFRNEQF
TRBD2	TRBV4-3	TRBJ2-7	ASSQDSSGRFEQY
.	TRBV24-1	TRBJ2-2	ATSDLDQGQGGELF
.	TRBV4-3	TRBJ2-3	ASSQEDNSADTQY
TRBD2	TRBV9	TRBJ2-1	ASSVTSASGSSYNEQF
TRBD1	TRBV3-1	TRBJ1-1	ASSRDRDRGGAEAF